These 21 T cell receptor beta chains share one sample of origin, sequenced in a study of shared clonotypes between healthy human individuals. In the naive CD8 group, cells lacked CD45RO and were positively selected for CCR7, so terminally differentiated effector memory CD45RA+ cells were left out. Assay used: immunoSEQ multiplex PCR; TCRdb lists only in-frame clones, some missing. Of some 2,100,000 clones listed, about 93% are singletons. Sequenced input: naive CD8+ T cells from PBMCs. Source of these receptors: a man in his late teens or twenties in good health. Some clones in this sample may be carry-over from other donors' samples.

The CDR3 reads CASSLAGRTSSYEQYF. CDR3 coding DNA: TGTGCCAGCAGCTTAGCAGGACGGACTAGCAGCTACGAGCAGTACTTC. This chain connects TRBV7-8 to TRBJ2-7, with 8 bases fitting TRBD2. CDR1 SGHVS and CDR2 FQNEAQ come from the germline V gene. The CDR3 is 16 residues long. V shed 0 bases and J 3 bases; nucleotides not matched to a gene: 7.

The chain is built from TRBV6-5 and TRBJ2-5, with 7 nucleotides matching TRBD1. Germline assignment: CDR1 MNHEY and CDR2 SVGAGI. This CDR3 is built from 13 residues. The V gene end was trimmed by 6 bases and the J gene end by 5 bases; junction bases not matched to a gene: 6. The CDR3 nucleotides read TGTGCCAGCAGCTTCGGGACAGAGGAGACCCAGTACTTC. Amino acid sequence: CASSFGTEETQYF.

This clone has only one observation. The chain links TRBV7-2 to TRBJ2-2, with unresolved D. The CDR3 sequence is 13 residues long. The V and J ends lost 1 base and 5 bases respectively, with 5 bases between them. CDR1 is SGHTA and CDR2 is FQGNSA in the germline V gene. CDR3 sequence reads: CASSLVPTGELFF. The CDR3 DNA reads TGTGCCAGCAGCTTAGTACCGACCGGGGAGCTGTTTTTT. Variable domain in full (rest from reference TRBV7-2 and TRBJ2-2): GAGVSQSPSNKVTEKGKDVELRCDPISGHTALYWYRQSLGQGLEFLIYFQGNSAPDKSGLPSDRFSAERTGGSVSTLTIQRTQQEDSAVYLCASSLVPTGELFFGEGSRLTVL.

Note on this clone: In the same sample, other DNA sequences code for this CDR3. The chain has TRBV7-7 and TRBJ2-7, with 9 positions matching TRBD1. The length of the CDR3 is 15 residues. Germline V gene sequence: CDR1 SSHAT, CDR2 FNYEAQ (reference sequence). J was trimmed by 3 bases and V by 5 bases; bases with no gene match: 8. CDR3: CASSPGTGGGYEQYF. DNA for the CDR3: TGTGCCAGCAGCCCAGGCACAGGGGGCGGCTACGAGCAGTACTTC. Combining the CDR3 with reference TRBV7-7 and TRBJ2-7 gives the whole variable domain GAGVSQSPRYKVTKRGQDVTLRCDPISSHATLYWYQQALGQGPEFLTYFNYEAQPDKSGLPSDRFSAERPEGSISTLTIQRTEQRDSAMYRCASSPGTGGGYEQYFGPGTRLTVT.

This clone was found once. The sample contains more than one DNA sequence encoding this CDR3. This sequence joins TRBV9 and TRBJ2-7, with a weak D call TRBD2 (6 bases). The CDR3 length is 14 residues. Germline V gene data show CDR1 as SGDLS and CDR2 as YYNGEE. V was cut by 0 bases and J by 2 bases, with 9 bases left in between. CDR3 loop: CASSVAGETYEQYF. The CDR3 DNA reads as TGTGCCAGCAGCGTAGCGGGAGAAACCTACGAGCAGTACTTC.

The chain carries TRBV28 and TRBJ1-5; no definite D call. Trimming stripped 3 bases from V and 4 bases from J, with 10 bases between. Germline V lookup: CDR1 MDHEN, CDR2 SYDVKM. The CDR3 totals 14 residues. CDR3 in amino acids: CASSFQLVNQPQHF. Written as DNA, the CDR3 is TGTGCCAGCAGTTTTCAGCTCGTAAATCAGCCCCAGCATTTT.

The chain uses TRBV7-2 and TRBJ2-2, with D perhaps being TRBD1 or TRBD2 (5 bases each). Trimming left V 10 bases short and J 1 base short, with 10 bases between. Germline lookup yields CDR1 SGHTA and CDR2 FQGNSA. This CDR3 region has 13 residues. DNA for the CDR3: TGTGCCACTAGGGGAGAGAACACCGGGGAGCTGTTTTTT. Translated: CATRGENTGELFF.

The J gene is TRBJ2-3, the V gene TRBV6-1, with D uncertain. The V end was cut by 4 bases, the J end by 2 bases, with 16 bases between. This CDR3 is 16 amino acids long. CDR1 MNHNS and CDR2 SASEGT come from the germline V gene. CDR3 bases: TGTGCCAGCAGTGCCTTGACTTTCTCCCTCACAGATACGCAGTATTTT. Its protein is CASSALTFSLTDTQYF.

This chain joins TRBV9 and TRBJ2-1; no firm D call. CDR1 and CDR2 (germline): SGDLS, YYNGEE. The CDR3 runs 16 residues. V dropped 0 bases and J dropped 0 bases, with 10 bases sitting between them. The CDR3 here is CASSVVVSSSYNEQFF. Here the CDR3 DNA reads TGTGCCAGCAGCGTAGTGGTGTCGAGCTCCTACAATGAGCAGTTCTTC.

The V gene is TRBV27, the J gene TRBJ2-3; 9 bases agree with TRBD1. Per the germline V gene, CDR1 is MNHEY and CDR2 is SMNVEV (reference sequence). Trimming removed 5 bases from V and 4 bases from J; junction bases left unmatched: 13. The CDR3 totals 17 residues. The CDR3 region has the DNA TGTGCCAGCAGTCGCGGCCCCGGGACAGGGATTGCAGATACGCAGTATTTT. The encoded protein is CASSRGPGTGIADTQYF.

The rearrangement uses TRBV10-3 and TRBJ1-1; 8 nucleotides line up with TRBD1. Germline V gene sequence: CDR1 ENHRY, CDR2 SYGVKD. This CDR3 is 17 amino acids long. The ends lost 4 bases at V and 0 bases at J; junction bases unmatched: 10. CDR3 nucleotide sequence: TGTGCCATCAGTGGACCCGAACAGGGGGGACTGAACACTGAAGCTTTCTTT. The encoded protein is CAISGPEQGGLNTEAFF.

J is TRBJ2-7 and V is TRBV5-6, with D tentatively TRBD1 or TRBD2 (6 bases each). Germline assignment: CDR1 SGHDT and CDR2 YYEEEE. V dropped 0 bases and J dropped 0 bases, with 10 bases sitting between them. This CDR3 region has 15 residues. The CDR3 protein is CASSLGGDTSYEQYF. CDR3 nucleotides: TGTGCCAGCAGCTTGGGGGGGGACACCTCCTACGAGCAGTACTTC.

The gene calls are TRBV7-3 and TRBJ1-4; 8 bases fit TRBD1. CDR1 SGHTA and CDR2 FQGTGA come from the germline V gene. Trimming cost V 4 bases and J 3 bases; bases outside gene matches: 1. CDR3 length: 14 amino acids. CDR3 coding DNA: TGTGCCAGCAGCTCGGACAGGGCTAATGAAAAACTGTTTTTT. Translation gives CASSSDRANEKLFF.

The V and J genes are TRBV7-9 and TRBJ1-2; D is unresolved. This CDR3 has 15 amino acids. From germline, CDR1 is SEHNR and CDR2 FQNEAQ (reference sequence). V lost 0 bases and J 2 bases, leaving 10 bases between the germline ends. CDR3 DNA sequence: TGTGCCAGCAGCTTAGCCTCTGCAGCGAACTATGGCTACACCTTC. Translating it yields CASSLASAANYGYTF.

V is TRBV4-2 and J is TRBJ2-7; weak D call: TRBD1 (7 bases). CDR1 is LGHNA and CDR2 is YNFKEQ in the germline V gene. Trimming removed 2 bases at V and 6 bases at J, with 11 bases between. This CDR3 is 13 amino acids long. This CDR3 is CASSQLQGGEQYF. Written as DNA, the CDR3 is TGTGCCAGCAGCCAACTCCAGGGGGGCGAGCAGTACTTC.

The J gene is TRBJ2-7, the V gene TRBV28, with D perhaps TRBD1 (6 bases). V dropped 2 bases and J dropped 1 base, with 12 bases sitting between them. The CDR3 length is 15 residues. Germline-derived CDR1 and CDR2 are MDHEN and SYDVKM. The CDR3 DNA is TGTGCCAGCAGTTTACACAGGGCTTGGTCCTACGAGCAGTACTTC. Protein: CASSLHRAWSYEQYF.

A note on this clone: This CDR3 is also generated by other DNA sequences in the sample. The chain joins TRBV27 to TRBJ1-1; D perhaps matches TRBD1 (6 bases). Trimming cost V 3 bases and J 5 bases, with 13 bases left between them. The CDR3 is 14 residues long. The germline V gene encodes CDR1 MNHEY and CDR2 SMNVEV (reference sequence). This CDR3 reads CASSFSGAGTEAFF. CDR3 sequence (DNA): TGTGCCAGCAGTTTCTCAGGGGCAGGAACTGAAGCTTTCTTT.

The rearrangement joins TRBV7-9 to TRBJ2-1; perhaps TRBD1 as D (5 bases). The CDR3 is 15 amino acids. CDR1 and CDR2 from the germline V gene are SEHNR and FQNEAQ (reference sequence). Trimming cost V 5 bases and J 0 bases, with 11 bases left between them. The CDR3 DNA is TGTGCCAGCAGCACCGACAGTAGCTCCTACAATGAGCAGTTCTTC. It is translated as CASSTDSSSYNEQFF.

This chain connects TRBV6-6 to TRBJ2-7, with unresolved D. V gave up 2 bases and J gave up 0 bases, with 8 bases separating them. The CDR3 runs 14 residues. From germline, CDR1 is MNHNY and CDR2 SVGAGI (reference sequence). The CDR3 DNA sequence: TGTGCCAGCAGTTACAACGCGGTCTCCTACGAGCAGTACTTC. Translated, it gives CASSYNAVSYEQYF.

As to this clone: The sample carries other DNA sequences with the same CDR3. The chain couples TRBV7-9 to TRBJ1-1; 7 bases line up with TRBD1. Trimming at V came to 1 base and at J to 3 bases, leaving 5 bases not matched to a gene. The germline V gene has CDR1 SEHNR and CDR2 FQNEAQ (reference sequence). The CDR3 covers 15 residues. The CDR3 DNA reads TGTGCCAGCAGCTTAGTACAGGGGAGGGACACTGAAGCTTTCTTT. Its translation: CASSLVQGRDTEAFF.

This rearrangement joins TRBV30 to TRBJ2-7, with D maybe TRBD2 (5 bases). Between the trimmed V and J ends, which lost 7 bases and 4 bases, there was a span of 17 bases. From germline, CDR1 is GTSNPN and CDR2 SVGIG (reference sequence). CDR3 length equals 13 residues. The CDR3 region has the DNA TGTGCCTCGACCGGGCCTCCGGGGTACGAGCAGTACTTC. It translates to CASTGPPGYEQYF.